This T cell receptor beta chain was sequenced for a study of identical twins. TCRdb re-called the 5' RACE reads through MiXCR, storing one row per CDR3 protein. The table includes about 700,000 distinct CDR3 sequences, around 8.6% detected once. Per the germline V gene, CDR1 is MNHEY and CDR2 is SVGAGI. The V gene lost 4 bases and the J gene lost 0 bases, with 15 bases spanning the gap. This CDR3 has 17 amino acids. This clonotype was detected ten times or more. Another study also made use of these data, one on yellow fever vaccine responses in identical twins.

The sample comprised PBMCs. This receptor was identified in a young woman in good health. The V gene is TRBV6-5, the J gene TRBJ2-2; the D call may be TRBD1 or TRBD2 (6 bases each). CDR3 bases: TGTGCCAGCAGTTTCGCCGGGGGCGAACCGAACACCGGGGAGCTGTTTTTT. Translating it yields CASSFAGGEPNTGELFF.